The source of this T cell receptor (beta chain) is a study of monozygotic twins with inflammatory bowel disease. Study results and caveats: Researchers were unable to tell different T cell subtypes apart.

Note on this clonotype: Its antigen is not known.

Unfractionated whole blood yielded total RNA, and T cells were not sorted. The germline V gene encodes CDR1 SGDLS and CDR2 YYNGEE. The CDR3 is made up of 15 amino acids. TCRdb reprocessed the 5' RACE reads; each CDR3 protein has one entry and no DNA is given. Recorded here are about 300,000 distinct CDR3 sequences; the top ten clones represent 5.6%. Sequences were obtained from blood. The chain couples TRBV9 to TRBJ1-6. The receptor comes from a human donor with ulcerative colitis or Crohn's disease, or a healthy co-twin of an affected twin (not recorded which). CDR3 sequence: CASSVDATAGSPLHF.